This note documents a single T cell receptor (beta chain) sequence. Its cognate antigen has yet to be identified. Base qualities are not recorded, but no much larger clone differs from it by a single base. The data originate from a study of human T cells and chemical hapten exposure (dated by TCRdb to about 2021). Some background on the complete study: For sensitization, 2% DPC in acetone was applied to a 2 cm by 2 cm area of upper inner arm skin. This study followed changes in the peripheral blood TCR repertoire in vivo during primary and secondary sensitization of alopecia patients to the hapten diphenylcyclopropenone (DPC). Libraries were combined into a pool for sequencing, and differences in TCR yield between samples came mainly from small differences in library volumes within the pool. Weekly therapeutic DPC doses were additionally applied to the scalp of patients throughout the roughly 25-week study period. Blood was sampled from patients pre-sensitization (week 0) and at 2, 6 and about 24 weeks after DPC sensitization. Blood for TCR sequencing was provided by twenty-nine alopecia patients at one to four time points (pre-sensitization, 2, 6 and 24 weeks). Alopecia areata with under or over 50% scalp involvement, alopecia totalis and alopecia universalis were represented in the patient cohort, which was mostly female. Patch tests used Finn chambers with 0.01% DPC on the upper back, scored after 6 days by International Contact Dermatitis Research Group standards.

The time point label of this sample denotes: patch test 1, 2 weeks after DPC sensitization. Explained via the paper, the treatment or condition label denotes: therapeutic diphenylcyclopropenone sensitization with weekly scalp DPC. At every patch-test visit, the blood draw took place before the patch test was put on. Patients were considered eligible if aged 18 to 70, diagnosed with alopecia and deemed suitable for DPC therapy, and patients were excluded if pregnant. Total RNA was extracted from unfractionated whole blood collected in Tempus Blood RNA tubes. From cysteine to phenylalanine, the CDR3 is 12 amino acids long. Solely the CDR3 DNA is kept, with 36 bases framed from the first base. The germline V gene encodes CDR1 KGHSH and CDR2 LQKENI. A distance of 9 bases separates the germline ends of V and J, which lose 5 bases and 5 bases respectively. Receptor libraries were prepared by RACE. Instrument on record: NextSeq 500. During library preparation, unique molecular identifiers were attached to individual cDNA molecules so that TCRs could be counted quantitatively and reproducibly. Each blood RNA sample was used to sequence both TCR alpha and TCR beta chains. On the authors' methods: Samples had a median of roughly 87,000 TCRs, with a range from roughly 20,000 to 690,600. V, J and CDR3 annotation of the TCR reads was performed with the Decombinator software suite. For PS versus PT1 abundance plots, all samples were subsampled to the same number of TCRs (28,000). Expanded TCRs were defined as absent before sensitization and observed at least eight times at the 2-week time point. The raw public reads went through TCRdb reprocessing: fastp at Q25, MiXCR clone calling, in-frame beta chains kept. Each CDR3 protein appears once, grouped with its most common genes and DNA. These V and J calls are TCRdb output, not the study's own analysis. The sample table shows tens of thousands of distinct CDR3 sequences, and approximately 10% are seen once. The ten largest clones add up to less than 2.5% of the sample.

Findings and caveats that apply to the study as a whole: All patients had alopecia, a presumed autoimmune disease, so their immune response might differ from that of healthy individuals. DPC sensitization did not change how many TCRs were above 1 in 1000 frequency, and no evidence was found of alterations in global repertoire structure. Significantly more large CDR3 similarity clusters were formed by expanded TCRs than by pre-sensitization or healthy control sets, consistent with antigen-driven responses. A positive correlation was found between the number of PT1 expanded TCRs and patch test score, with significance reached at thresholds 8, 16 and 32 but not 4. After repeated subsampling, changes were observed in the strength of the expansion versus patch-test correlation and in the threshold at which the correlation became significant.

The sample consisted of whole blood, taken in connection with sensitization to the hapten diphenylcyclopropenone (DPC). This clonotype originated in a man between 35 and 55 years old with alopecia areata. Some clones in this sample may be carry-over from other donors' samples. The rearranged segments are TRBV18 and TRBJ1-2; no D gene can be assigned with confidence. The CDR3 protein is CASSTGEYGYTF. The nucleotides read TGTGCCAGCTCAACGGGAGAGTATGGCTACACCTTC.